This T cell receptor (beta chain) is from a study of cytomegalovirus exposure and HLA in healthy donors. CDR1 and CDR2 from the germline V gene are MDHEN and SYDVKM. This CDR3 region has 13 residues. Trimming shortened V by 4 bases and J by 10 bases, and 11 bases separated the two germline ends. Primers included in the PCR were 60 Vbeta and 13 Jbeta primers. Using immunoSEQ multiplex PCR, the repertoire was profiled, and TCRdb retains in-frame clones only, with some absent. The sample includes 150,000 to 200,000 clones, roughly three quarters of them seen just once. The clonotype comes from a woman aged 45-65 years in good health and CMV-seronegative. The chain links TRBV28 to TRBJ1-6; D might be TRBD1 (6 bases). Sequenced input: PBMCs. CDR3 nucleotide sequence: TGTGCCAGCAGTTCCAGGGGCGGCTCACCCCTCCACTTT. It translates to CASSSRGGSPLHF.